This entry lists 16 T cell receptor beta chains sequenced from one sample in a study of blood T cell repertoires in COVID-19. Libraries were prepared by immunoSEQ multiplex PCR; TCRdb keeps only in-frame clonotypes and omits some of them. The table lists about 230,000 clones, about 85% of them singletons. The sample was peripheral blood. The receptors come from a woman aged 18-29 years who had recovered from COVID-19.

The chain recombines TRBV12-3 or TRBV12-4 with TRBJ2-5; tentative D call: TRBD1 (5 bases). This CDR3 has 12 amino acids. Trimming removed 8 bases from V and 10 bases from J, with 17 bases in between. The CDR3 DNA follows: TGTGCCAGCTCGTTAGTGCTAGGGGTCCAGTACTTC. Its protein is CASSLVLGVQYF.

V and J are TRBV29-1 and TRBJ2-7; the match to TRBD2 covers 8 bases. The germline V gene encodes CDR1 SQVTM and CDR2 ANQGSEA. This CDR3 comprises 13 residues. Trimming cost V 4 bases and J 7 bases; bases outside gene matches: 9. This CDR3 reads CSVAGLSGNEQYF. As DNA, the CDR3 is TGCAGCGTTGCGGGCCTTAGCGGGAATGAGCAGTACTTC.

This chain joins TRBV7-8 and TRBJ2-1; no clear D gene. Germline CDR1 reads SGHVS; CDR2 reads FQNEAQ. V gave up 2 bases and J gave up 1 base, with 18 bases separating them. The CDR3 is made up of 18 amino acids. The CDR3 sequence: CASSLSRRDHLSYNEQFF. The DNA for the CDR3 is TGTGCCAGCAGCTTAAGTCGCCGAGATCATCTATCCTACAATGAGCAGTTCTTC.

The J gene is TRBJ2-1, the V gene TRBV12-3 or TRBV12-4; TRBD2 matches at 7 bases. With V trimmed by 8 bases and J by 9 bases, 7 bases remained unmatched. The CDR3 covers 12 residues. CDR3 in amino acids: CASRRGSGEQFF. The CDR3 DNA reads as TGTGCCAGCCGGCGGGGGAGTGGTGAGCAGTTCTTC.

This clone was recorded only once. The rearrangement joins TRBV5-1 to TRBJ1-2; 9 bases agree with TRBD1. The CDR3 is made up of 13 amino acids. Germline V gene data show CDR1 as SGHRS and CDR2 as YFSETQ. The V segment lost 6 bases and the J segment 8 bases; nucleotides outside the gene matches: 8. The CDR3 DNA follows: TGCGCCAGCACAACCGGGACAGGGTCCGGCTACACCTTC. This translates into CASTTGTGSGYTF.

The rearrangement links TRBV7-2 to TRBJ1-2, with D uncertain. The CDR3 loop spans 15 amino acids. Germline V lookup: CDR1 SGHTA, CDR2 FQGNSA. V lost 0 bases and J lost 6, with 14 bases in between. The CDR3 nucleotides read TGTGCCAGCAGCTTAGCCTTTTGGACTCCTGATGGCTACACCTTC. Its translation: CASSLAFWTPDGYTF. Full variable domain (missing parts from reference TRBV7-2 and TRBJ1-2): GAGVSQSPSNKVTEKGKDVELRCDPISGHTALYWYRQSLGQGLEFLIYFQGNSAPDKSGLPSDRFSAERTGGSVSTLTIQRTQQEDSAVYLCASSLAFWTPDGYTFGSGTRLTVV.

The gene calls are TRBV2 and TRBJ1-5; TRBD1 matches at 12 bases. V lost 6 bases, J lost 6 bases, and 6 bases stayed unmatched. CDR1 is SNHLY, CDR2 FYNNEI, per germline. The CDR3 contains 15 residues. CDR3 DNA: TGTGCCAGCAGAGCTGGGACAGGGGGCCGTCAGCCCCAGCATTTT. This codes for CASRAGTGGRQPQHF.

V and J are TRBV9 and TRBJ1-1; perhaps TRBD1 as D (6 bases). This CDR3 spans 17 amino acids. V gave up 0 bases and J gave up 1 base, with 16 bases separating them. CDR1 is SGDLS and CDR2 is YYNGEE in the germline V gene. The CDR3 DNA reads as TGTGCCAGCAGCGTAGATAAGCAGGGGCTGGCGAACACTGAAGCTTTCTTT. Translation: CASSVDKQGLANTEAFF.

The chain carries TRBV19 and TRBJ2-3; D is unresolved. The CDR3 contains 16 residues. Germline V CDR1 and CDR2: LNHDA, SQIVND (reference sequence). V was shortened by 3 bases and J by 0 bases, with 13 bases between the two germline ends. The CDR3 spells CASSIDERASTDTQYF. The DNA of the CDR3 is TGTGCCAGTAGTATTGATGAGAGAGCTAGCACAGATACGCAGTATTTT.

The V gene is TRBV24-1, the J gene TRBJ2-3; D uncertain. V was pared by 7 bases and J by 0 bases, with 19 bases between. CDR1 and CDR2 (germline): KGHDR, SFDVKD. CDR3 length: 17 residues. CDR3 bases: TGTGCCACCAGGAGACACTTCCTAAACCCTAGCACAGATACGCAGTATTTT. Translating it yields CATRRHFLNPSTDTQYF.

This chain connects TRBV7-2 to TRBJ2-7; 7 bases agree with TRBD1. The CDR3 sequence is 16 residues long. Germline V CDR1 and CDR2: SGHTA, FQGNSA. Trimming took 1 base from V and 2 from J; bases not matched to a gene: 8. The CDR3 DNA reads TGTGCCAGCAGCTTAGGATTGGGACAGTACACCTACGAGCAGTACTTC. It specifies CASSLGLGQYTYEQYF.

This clone was seen just once. The chain is built from TRBV5-4 and TRBJ2-7; D call uncertain. The CDR3 contains 13 residues. V gave up 4 bases and J gave up 4 bases, with 12 bases separating them. Germline V lookup: CDR1 SGHNT, CDR2 YYREEE (reference sequence). CDR3 coding DNA: TGTGCCAGCAGCCCTGGTCGGGTATACGAGCAGTACTTC. Protein product: CASSPGRVYEQYF. The entire variable domain, with the rest obtained from reference TRBV5-4 and TRBJ2-7, is as follows: ETGVTQSPTHLIKTRGQQVTLRCSSQSGHNTVSWYQQALGQGPQFIFQYYREEENGRGNFPPRFSGLQFPNYSSELNVNALELDDSALYLCASSPGRVYEQYFGPGTRLTVT.

CDR3 amino acids: CASSYGTRSYEQYF. CDR3 DNA sequence: TGTGCCAGCAGTTACGGGACTCGGTCCTACGAGCAGTACTTC. The gene calls are TRBV6-5 and TRBJ2-7; D might be TRBD2 (6 bases). CDR1 is MNHEY and CDR2 is SVGAGI in the germline V gene. Trimming stripped 2 bases from V and 1 base from J, with 9 bases between. This CDR3 contains 14 residues.

The chain carries TRBV6-2 or TRBV6-3 and TRBJ2-3; 13 bases fit TRBD2. Germline lookup yields CDR1 MNHEY and CDR2 SVGEGT. With 3 bases clipped from V and 1 base from J, the junction kept 4 bases outside the gene matches. This CDR3 is 17 amino acids long. CDR3 residues: CASSYGLAGVGTDTQYF. The CDR3 DNA is TGTGCCAGCAGTTATGGACTAGCGGGAGTTGGCACAGATACGCAGTATTTT.

The V gene is TRBV10-3, the J gene TRBJ1-1, with no clear D. The CDR3 loop spans 14 amino acids. CDR1 and CDR2 from the germline V gene are ENHRY and SYGVKD. V lost 8 bases, J lost 3 bases, and 16 bases lay in between. The CDR3 spells CAIWSVSGDTEAFF. The CDR3 nucleotides read TGTGCCATCTGGTCGGTAAGCGGAGACACTGAAGCTTTCTTT.

The chain is built from TRBV6-2 or TRBV6-3 and TRBJ1-3; D is undetermined. Trimming removed 6 bases from V and 0 bases from J, with 21 bases in between. The length of the CDR3 is 18 residues. Germline V gene data show CDR1 as MNHEY and CDR2 as SVGEGT. CDR3 amino acids: CASSLFDWRADSGNTIYF. In DNA, the CDR3 is TGTGCCAGCAGCTTGTTTGACTGGCGGGCCGACTCTGGAAACACCATATATTTT.